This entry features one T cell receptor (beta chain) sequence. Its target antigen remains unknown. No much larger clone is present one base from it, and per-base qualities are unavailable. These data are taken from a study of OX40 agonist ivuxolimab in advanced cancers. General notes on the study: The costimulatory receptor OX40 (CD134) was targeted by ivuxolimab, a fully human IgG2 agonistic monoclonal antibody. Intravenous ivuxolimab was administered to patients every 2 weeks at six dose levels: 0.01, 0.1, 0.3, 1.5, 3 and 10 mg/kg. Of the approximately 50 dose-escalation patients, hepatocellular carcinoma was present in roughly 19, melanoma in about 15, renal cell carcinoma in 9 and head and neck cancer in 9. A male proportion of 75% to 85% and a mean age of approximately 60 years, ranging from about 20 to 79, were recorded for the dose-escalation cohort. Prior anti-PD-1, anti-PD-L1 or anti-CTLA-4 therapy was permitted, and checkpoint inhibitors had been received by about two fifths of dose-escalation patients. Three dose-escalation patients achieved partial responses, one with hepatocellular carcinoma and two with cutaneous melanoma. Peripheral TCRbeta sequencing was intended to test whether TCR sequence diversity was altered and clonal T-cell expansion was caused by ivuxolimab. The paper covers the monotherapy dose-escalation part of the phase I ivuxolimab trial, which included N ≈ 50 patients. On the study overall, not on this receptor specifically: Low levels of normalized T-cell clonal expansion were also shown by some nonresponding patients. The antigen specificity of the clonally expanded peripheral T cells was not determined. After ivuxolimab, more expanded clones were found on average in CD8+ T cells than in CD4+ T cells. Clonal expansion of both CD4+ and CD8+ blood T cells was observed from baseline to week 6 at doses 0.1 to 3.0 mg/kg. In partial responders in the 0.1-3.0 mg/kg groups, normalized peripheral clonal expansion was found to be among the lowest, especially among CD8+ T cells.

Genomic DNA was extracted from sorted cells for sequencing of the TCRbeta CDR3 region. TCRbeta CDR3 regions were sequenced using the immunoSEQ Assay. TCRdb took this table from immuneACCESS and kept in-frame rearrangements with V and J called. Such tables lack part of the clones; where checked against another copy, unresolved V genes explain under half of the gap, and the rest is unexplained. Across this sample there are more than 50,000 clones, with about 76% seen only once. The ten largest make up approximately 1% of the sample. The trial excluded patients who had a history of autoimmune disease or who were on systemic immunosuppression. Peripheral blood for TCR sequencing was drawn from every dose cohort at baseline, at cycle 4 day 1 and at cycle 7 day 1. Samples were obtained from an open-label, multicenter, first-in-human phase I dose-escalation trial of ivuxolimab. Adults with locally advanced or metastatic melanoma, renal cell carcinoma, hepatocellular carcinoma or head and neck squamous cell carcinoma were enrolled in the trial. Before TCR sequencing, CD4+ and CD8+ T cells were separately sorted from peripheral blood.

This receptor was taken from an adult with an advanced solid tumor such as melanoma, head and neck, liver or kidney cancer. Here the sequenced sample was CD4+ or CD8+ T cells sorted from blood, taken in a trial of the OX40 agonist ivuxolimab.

Here the CDR3 is given as CASSFSTGGETQYF. The DNA sequence is given as TGCGCCAGCAGCTTTTCGACGGGGGGAGAGACCCAGTACTTC. The rearranged chain carries TRBV5-1 and TRBJ2-5, with 7 middle bases fitting TRBD2. CDR1 and CDR2 were assigned from the germline V gene as SGHRS and YFSETQ. Germline trimming: 2 bases from V, 4 bases from J; junction bases outside gene matches: 5. From its cysteine to its phenylalanine, the CDR3 spans 14 amino acids. Of all the DNA, just the CDR3 is kept, 42 bases in frame from base 1.